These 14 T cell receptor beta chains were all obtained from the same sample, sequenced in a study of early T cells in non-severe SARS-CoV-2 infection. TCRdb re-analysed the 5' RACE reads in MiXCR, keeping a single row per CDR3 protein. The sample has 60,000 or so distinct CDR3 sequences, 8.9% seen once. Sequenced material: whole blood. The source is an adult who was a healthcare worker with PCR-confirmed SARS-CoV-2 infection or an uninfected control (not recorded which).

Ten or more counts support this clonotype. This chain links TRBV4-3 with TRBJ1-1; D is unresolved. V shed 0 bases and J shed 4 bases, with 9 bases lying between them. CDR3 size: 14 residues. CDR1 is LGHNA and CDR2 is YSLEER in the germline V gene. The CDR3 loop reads CASSQERVSTEAFF. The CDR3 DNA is TGCGCCAGCAGCCAAGAAAGAGTGAGCACTGAAGCTTTCTTT.

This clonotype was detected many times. The CDR3: CSARPAVSTQETQYF. CDR3 nucleotides: TGCAGTGCTAGACCGGCAGTGAGCACCCAAGAGACCCAGTACTTC. V and J are TRBV20-1 and TRBJ2-5; no reliable D call. Germline V gene data show CDR1 as DFQATT and CDR2 as SNEGSKA (reference sequence). V lost 2 bases to trimming and J lost 1 base, with 14 bases between them. CDR3 length: 15 residues.

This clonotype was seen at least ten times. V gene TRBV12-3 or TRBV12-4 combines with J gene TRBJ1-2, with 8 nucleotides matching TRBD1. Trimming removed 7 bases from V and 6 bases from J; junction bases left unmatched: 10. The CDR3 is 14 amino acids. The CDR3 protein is CASTLTGAADGYTF. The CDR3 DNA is TGTGCCAGCACCCTGACAGGGGCCGCGGATGGCTACACCTTC.

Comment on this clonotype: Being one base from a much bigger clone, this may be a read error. CDR3 DNA sequence: TGTGCCAGCAGTTTAGACCTTAGGGGGACCTCTAAAGCTTTCTTT. Its translation is CASSLDLRGTSKAFF. The genes are TRBV27 and TRBJ1-1; weak D call: TRBD1 (6 bases). V dropped 2 bases and J dropped 9 bases, with 19 bases sitting between them. The germline V gene has CDR1 MNHEY and CDR2 SMNVEV (reference sequence). This CDR3 comprises 15 residues.

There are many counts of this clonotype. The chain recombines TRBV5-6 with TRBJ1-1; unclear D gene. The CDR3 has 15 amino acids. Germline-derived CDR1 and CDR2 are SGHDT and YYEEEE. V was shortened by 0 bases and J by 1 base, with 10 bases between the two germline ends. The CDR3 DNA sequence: TGTGCCAGCAGCTTGGCAGGCCGCGGGAACACTGAAGCTTTCTTT. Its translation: CASSLAGRGNTEAFF. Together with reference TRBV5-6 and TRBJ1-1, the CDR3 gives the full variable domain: DAGVTQSPTHLIKTRGQQVTLRCSPKSGHDTVSWYQQALGQGPQFIFQYYEEEERQRGNFPDRFSGHQFPNYSSELNVNALLLGDSALYLCASSLAGRGNTEAFFGQGTRLTVV.

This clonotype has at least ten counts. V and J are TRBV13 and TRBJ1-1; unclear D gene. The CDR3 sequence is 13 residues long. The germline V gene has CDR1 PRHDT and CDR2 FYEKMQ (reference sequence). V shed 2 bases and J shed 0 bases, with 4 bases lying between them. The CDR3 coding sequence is TGTGCCAGCAGCTTAAAAGTGAACACTGAAGCTTTCTTT. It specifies CASSLKVNTEAFF.

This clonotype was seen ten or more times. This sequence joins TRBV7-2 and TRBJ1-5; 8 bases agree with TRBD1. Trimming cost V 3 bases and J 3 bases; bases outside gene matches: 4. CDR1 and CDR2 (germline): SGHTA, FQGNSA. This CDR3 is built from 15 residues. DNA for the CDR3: TGTGCCAGCAGCTTGGGGACAGGCTACAATCAGCCCCAGCATTTT. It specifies CASSLGTGYNQPQHF. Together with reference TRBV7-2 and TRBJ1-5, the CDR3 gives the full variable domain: GAGVSQSPSNKVTEKGKDVELRCDPISGHTALYWYRQSLGQGLEFLIYFQGNSAPDKSGLPSDRFSAERTGGSVSTLTIQRTQQEDSAVYLCASSLGTGYNQPQHFGDGTRLSIL.

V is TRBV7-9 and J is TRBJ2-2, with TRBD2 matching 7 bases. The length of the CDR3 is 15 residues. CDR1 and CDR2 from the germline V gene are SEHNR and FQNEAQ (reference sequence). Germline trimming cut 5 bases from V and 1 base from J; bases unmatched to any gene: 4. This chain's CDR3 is CASSPGTMNTGELFF. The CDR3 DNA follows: TGTGCCAGCAGCCCCGGGACTATGAACACCGGGGAGCTGTTTTTT.

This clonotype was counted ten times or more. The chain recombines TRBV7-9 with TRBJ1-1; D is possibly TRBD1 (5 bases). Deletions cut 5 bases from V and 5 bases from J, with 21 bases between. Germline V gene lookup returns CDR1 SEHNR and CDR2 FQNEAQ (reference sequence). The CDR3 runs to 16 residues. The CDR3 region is CASSQGVAVRWTEAFF. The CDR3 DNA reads TGTGCCAGCAGCCAAGGGGTGGCAGTCCGTTGGACTGAAGCTTTCTTT. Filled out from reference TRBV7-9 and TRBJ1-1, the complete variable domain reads DTGVSQNPRHKITKRGQNVTFRCDPISEHNRLYWYRQTLGQGPEFLTYFQNEAQLEKSRLLSDRFSAERPKGSFSTLEIQRTEQGDSAMYLCASSQGVAVRWTEAFFGQGTRLTVV.

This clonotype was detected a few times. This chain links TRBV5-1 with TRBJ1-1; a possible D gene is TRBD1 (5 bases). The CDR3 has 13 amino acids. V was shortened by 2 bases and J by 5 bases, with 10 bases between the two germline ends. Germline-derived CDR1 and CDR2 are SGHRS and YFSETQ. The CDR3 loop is CASSFQGRTEAFF. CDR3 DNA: TGCGCCAGCAGCTTCCAGGGCCGGACTGAAGCTTTCTTT.

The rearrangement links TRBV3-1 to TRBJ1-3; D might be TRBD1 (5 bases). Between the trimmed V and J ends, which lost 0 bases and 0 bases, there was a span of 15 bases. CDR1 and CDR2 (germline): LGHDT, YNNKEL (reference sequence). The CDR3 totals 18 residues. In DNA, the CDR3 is TGTGCCAGCAGCCAAGATATGAGGGGAGTTATCTCTGGAAACACCATATATTTT. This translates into CASSQDMRGVISGNTIYF.

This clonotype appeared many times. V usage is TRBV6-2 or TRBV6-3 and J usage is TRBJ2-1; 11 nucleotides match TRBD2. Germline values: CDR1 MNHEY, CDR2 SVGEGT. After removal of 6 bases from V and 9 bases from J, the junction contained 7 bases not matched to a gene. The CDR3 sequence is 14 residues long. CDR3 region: CASSIAGGMGEQFF. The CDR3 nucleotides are TGTGCCAGCAGCATAGCGGGAGGGATGGGTGAGCAGTTCTTC.

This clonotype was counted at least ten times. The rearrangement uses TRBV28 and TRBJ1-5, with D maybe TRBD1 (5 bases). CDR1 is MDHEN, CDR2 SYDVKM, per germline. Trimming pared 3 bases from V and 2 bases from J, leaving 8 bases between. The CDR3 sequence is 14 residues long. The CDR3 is CASSLWGGNQPQHF. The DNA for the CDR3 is TGTGCCAGCAGTTTGTGGGGGGGCAATCAGCCCCAGCATTTT.

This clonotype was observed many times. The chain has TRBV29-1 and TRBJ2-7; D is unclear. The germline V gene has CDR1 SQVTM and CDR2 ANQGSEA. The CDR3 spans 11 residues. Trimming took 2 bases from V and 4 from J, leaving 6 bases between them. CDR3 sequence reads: CSVESGYEQYF. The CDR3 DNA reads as TGCAGCGTTGAATCAGGATACGAGCAGTACTTC.